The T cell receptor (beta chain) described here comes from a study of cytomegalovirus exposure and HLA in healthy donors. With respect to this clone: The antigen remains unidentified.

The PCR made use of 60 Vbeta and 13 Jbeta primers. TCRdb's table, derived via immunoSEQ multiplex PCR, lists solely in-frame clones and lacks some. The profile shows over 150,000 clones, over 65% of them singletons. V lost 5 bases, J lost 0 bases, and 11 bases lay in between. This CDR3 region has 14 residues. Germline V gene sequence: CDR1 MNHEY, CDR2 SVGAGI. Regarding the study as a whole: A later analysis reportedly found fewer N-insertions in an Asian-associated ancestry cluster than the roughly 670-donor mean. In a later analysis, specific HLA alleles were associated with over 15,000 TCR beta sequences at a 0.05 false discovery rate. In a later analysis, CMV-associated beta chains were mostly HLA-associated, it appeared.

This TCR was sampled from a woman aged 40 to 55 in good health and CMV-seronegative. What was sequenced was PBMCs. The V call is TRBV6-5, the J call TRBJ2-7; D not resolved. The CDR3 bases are TGTGCCAGCAGTCCTCTCGCGAACTCCTACGAGCAGTACTTC. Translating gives CASSPLANSYEQYF.